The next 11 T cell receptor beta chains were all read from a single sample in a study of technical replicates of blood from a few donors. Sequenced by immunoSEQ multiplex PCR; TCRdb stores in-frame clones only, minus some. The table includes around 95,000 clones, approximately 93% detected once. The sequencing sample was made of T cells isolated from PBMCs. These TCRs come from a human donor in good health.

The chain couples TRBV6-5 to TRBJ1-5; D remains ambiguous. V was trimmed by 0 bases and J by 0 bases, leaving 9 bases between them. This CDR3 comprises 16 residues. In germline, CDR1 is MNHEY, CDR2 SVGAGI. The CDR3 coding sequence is TGTGCCAGCAGTTACTCGAGGGCGTATAGCAATCAGCCCCAGCATTTT. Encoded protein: CASSYSRAYSNQPQHF.

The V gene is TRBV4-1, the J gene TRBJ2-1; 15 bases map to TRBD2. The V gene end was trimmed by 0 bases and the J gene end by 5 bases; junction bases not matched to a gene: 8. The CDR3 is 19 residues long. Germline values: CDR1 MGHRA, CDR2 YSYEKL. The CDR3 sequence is CASSQDYGLAGGYHNEQFF. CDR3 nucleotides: TGCGCCAGCAGCCAAGATTACGGACTAGCGGGGGGGTATCACAATGAGCAGTTCTTC.

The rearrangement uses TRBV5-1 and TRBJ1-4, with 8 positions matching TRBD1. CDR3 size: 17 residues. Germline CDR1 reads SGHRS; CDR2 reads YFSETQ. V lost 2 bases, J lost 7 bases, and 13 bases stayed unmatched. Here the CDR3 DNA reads TGCGCCAGCAGCTTACTTTTGAGAGGGACAGGTGGTGAAAAACTGTTTTTT. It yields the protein CASSLLLRGTGGEKLFF.

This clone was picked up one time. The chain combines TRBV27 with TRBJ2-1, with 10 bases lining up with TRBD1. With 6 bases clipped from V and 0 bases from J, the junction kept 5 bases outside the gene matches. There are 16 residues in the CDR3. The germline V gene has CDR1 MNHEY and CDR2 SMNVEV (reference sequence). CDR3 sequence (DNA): TGTGCCAGCAGCCTCCGGACAGGGGGCTCCTACAATGAGCAGTTCTTC. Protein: CASSLRTGGSYNEQFF.

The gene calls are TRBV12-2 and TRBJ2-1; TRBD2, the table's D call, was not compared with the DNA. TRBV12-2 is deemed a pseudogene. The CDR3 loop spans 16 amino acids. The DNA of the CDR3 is TGTGCAAGTCGCTTAGTTGGCGGGCCTTGTATCAATGAGCAGTTCTTC. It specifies CASRLVGGPCINEQFF.

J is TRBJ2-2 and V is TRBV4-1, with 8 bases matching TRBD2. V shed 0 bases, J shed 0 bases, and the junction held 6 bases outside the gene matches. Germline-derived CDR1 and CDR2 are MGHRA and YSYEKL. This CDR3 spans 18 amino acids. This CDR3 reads CASSQEGLARTNTGELFF. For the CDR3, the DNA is TGCGCCAGCAGCCAAGAAGGACTAGCTCGGACGAACACCGGGGAGCTGTTTTTT.

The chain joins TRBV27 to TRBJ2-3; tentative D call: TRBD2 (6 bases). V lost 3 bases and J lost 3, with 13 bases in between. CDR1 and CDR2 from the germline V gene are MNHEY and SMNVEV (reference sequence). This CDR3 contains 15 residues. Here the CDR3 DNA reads TGTGCCAGCAGTTTTGGGTCAGGGAGGACAGATACGCAGTATTTT. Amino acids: CASSFGSGRTDTQYF.

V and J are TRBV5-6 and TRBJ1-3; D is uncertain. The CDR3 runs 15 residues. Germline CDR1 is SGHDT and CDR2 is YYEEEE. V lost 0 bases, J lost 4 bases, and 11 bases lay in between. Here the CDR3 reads CASSLGATGGNTIYF. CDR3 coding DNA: TGTGCCAGCAGCTTGGGGGCCACGGGGGGAAACACCATATATTTT. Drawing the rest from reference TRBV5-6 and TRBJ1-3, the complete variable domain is DAGVTQSPTHLIKTRGQQVTLRCSPKSGHDTVSWYQQALGQGPQFIFQYYEEEERQRGNFPDRFSGHQFPNYSSELNVNALLLGDSALYLCASSLGATGGNTIYFGEGSWLTVV.

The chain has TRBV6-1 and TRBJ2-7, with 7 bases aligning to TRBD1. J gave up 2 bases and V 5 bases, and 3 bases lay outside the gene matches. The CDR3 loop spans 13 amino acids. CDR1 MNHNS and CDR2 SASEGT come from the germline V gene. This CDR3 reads CASSPGTAYEQYF. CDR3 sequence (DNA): TGTGCCAGCAGTCCCGGGACAGCCTACGAGCAGTACTTC.

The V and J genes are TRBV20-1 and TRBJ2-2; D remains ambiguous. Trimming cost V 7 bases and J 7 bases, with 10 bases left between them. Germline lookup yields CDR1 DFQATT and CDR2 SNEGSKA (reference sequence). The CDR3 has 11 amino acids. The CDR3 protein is CSVRRGGELFF. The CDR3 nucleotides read TGCAGTGTTAGGAGAGGCGGGGAGCTGTTTTTT.

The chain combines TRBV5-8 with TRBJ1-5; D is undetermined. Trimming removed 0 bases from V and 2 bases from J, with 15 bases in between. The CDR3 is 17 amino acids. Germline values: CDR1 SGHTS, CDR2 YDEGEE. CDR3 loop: CASSLVPAGEGNQPQHF. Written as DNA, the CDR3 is TGTGCCAGCAGCTTGGTGCCAGCTGGAGAGGGCAATCAGCCCCAGCATTTT.